This T cell receptor beta chain comes out of a study of T cells after yellow fever vaccination. This clonotype occurred many times. Synthesis of TCR cDNA relied on 5'RACE template switching, which attached a universal primer site and UMIs. Using its own MiXCR run on the 5' RACE reads, TCRdb lists one record per CDR3 protein. The top ten hold roughly half of the sample, which has 28,000 or so distinct CDR3 sequences, around 4.3% seen once. The junction had 4 bases not matched to a gene; V was cut back by 5 bases and J by 4 bases. The CDR3 sequence is 13 residues long. Germline CDR1 reads MDHEN; CDR2 reads SYDVKM.

The chain carries TRBV28 and TRBJ2-7; 8 bases align to TRBD1. The sequences come from CD8+ T cells sorted from PBMCs, collected 5 days after the yellow fever booster vaccination. This TCR derives from a man between 25 and 39 years old who received the YFV17D yellow fever vaccine. CDR3: CASSRQGYYEQYF. CDR3 DNA: TGTGCCAGCAGTCGACAGGGGTATTACGAGCAGTACTTC.